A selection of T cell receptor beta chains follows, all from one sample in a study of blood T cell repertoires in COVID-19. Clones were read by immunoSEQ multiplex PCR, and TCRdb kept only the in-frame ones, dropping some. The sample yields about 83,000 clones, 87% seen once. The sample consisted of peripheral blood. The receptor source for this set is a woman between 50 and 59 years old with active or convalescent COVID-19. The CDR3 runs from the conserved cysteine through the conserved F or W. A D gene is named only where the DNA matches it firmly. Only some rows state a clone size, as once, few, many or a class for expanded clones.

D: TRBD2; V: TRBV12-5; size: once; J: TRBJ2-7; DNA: TGTGCTAGTGGTTTGACCGGGACTAGCGGGGGACAAGCCTACGAGCAGTACTTC; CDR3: CASGLTGTSGGQAYEQYF
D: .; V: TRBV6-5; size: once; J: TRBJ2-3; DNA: TGTGCCAGCACTCCCAATACTCGGGGAGGAGATACGCAGTATTTT; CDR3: CASTPNTRGGDTQYF
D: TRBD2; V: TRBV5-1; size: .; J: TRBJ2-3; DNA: TGCGCCAGCAGCCCTCGGACTAGCGGGGGGGCCACTAGCACAGATACGCAGTATTTT; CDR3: CASSPRTSGGATSTDTQYF
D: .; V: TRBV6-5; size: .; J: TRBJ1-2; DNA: TGTGCCAGCAGTCCAGAACTAGGGGGCTATGGCTACACCTTC; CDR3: CASSPELGGYGYTF
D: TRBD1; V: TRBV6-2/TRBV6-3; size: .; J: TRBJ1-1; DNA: TGTGCCAGCAGCTCAGGGGGAATGAGTGTTGAAGCTTTCTTT; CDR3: CASSSGGMSVEAFF
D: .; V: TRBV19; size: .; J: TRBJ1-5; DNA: TGTGCCAGTAGTCCGTACGGCAGGGGAAATCAGCCCCAGCATTTT; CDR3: CASSPYGRGNQPQHF
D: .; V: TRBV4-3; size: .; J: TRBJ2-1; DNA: TGCGCCAGCAGCCAAGATCGGGTAGGCTCCTACAATGAGCAGTTCTTC; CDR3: CASSQDRVGSYNEQFF
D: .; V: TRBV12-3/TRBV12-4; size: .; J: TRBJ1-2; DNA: TGTGCCAGCAGTTTGGGGGCCGGCTACACCTTC; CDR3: CASSLGAGYTF
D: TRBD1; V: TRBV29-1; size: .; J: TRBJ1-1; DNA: TGCAGCGTTAAGGACAGGGGGATAAACACTGAAGCTTTCTTT; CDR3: CSVKDRGINTEAFF
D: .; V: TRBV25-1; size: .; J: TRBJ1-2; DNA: TGTGCCAGCAGTGACGGGAGGGCCCCGGGGGACTTC; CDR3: CASSDGRAPGDF
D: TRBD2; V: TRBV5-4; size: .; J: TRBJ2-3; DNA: TGTGCCAGCAGCTTGGGGCGGGGGGGCCGTACAGATACGCAGTATTTT; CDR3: CASSLGRGGRTDTQYF
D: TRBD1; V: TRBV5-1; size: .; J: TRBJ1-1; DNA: TGCGCCAGCAGCCCGGGACAGGGGGAGAAAACTGAAGCTTTCTTT; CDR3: CASSPGQGEKTEAFF
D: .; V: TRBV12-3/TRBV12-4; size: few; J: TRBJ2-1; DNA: TGTGCCAGCAGAGCCCTACTAAACAATGAGCAGTTCTTC; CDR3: CASRALLNNEQFF
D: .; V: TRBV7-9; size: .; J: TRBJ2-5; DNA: TGTGCCAGCAGCCGAGGACAGAAAGAGACCCAGTACTTC; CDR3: CASSRGQKETQYF
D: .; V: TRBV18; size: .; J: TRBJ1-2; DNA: TGTGCCAGCTCACCAGGGATAGCGGAGGGCTACACCTTC; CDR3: CASSPGIAEGYTF
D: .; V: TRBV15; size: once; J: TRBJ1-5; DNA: TGTGCCACCAGCAGCGCAAGTGGGGGGAATCAGCCCCAGCATTTT; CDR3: CATSSASGGNQPQHF
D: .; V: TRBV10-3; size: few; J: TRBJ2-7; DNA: TGTGCCATCGGACTCACAGGGCCGAGCTCCTACGAGCAGTACTTC; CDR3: CAIGLTGPSSYEQYF
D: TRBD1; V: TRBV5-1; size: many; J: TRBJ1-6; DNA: TGCGCCAGCAGCTTCGGGACAGGGGAATCACCCCTCCACTTT; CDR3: CASSFGTGESPLHF
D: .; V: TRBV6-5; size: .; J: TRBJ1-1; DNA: TGTGCCAGCAGTTTCGGTCTACAGGGACGGTCTTTCTTT; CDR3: CASSFGLQGRSFF
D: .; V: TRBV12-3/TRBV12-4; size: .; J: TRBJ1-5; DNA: TGTGCCAGCAGTGCTACGACTGGGCAGCCCCAGCATTTT; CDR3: CASSATTGQPQHF
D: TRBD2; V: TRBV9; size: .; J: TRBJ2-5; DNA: TGTGCCAGCAGCGTAGTTGCGGGGGGCGGGGAGACCCAGTACTTC; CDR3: CASSVVAGGGETQYF
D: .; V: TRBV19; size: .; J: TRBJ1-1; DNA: TGTGCCAGTAGTATGCGCGTCAGGCAGGGGCGCACCGTCCTTATGAACACTGAAGCTTTCTTT; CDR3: CASSMRVRQGRTVLMNTEAFF